A selection of T cell receptor beta chains follows, all from one sample in a study of T cells after yellow fever vaccination. TCRdb reanalysed the 5' RACE reads using MiXCR and keeps one entry per CDR3 protein. The table shows roughly 520,000 distinct CDR3 sequences, with just over 20% occurring only once. The starting material was PBMCs, obtained roughly 20 days after the first yellow fever vaccination. These receptors were obtained from a man aged 18 to 35 who received the YFV17D yellow fever vaccine. Each CDR3 is given with its conserved first and last residue. D genes are given only for firm matches. Rows may omit the clone size; those that give it use once, few, many or a size class.

D gene	CDR3 length	V gene	J gene	clone size	CDR3 DNA	CDR3 protein
NA	12	TRBV12-3/TRBV12-4	TRBJ2-5	NA	TGTGCCAGCAGTCCGTTTGGGGAGTCCCAGTACTTC	CASSPFGESQYF
NA	14	TRBV29-1	TRBJ1-2	NA	TGCAGCGTGTTCCCGGACGGCGAGAAGAATGGCTACACCTTC	CSVFPDGEKNGYTF
NA	12	TRBV6-1	TRBJ1-2	NA	TGTGCCAGCCGAGGACAGTCCTATGGCTACACCTTC	CASRGQSYGYTF
NA	15	TRBV12-3/TRBV12-4	TRBJ2-2	NA	TGTGCCAGCAGTGGGGTGGGGGCGCACACCGGGGAGCTGTTTTTT	CASSGVGAHTGELFF
NA	15	TRBV4-3	TRBJ2-7	NA	TGCGCCAGCAGCCAAAACCGGGACGGTGCCTACGAGCAGTACTTC	CASSQNRDGAYEQYF
NA	15	TRBV6-1	TRBJ1-6	NA	TGTGCCAGCAGTACCACCGGGAATATACGTCTACCCCTCCACTTT	CASSTTGNIRLPLHF
NA	14	TRBV5-6	TRBJ2-2	NA	TGTGCCAGCAGCTTGGTGCAGGCAACCGGGGAGCTGTTTTTT	CASSLVQATGELFF
NA	14	TRBV30	TRBJ1-3	NA	TGTGCCTGGAGTGTCTGGAGCTCTGGAAACACCATATATTTT	CAWSVWSSGNTIYF
NA	13	TRBV3-1	TRBJ2-5	few	TGTGCCAGCAGCCAGGGGAGGCGGGAGACCCAGTACTTC	CASSQGRRETQYF
TRBD1	13	TRBV2	TRBJ2-1	few	TGTGCCAGCAATGCAGACAGGGAAAATGAGCAGTTCTTC	CASNADRENEQFF
NA	14	TRBV6-2/TRBV6-3	TRBJ2-5	NA	TGTGCCAGCAGTTACGTAGGTGGGGGTGAGACCCAGTACTTC	CASSYVGGGETQYF
TRBD2	18	TRBV4-3	TRBJ2-3	NA	TGCGCCAGCAGCCAAGCGACTAGCGGGGGTAGGGACATAGATACGCAGTATTTT	CASSQATSGGRDIDTQYF
NA	12	TRBV4-3	TRBJ2-3	many	TGTGCCAGCAGCCAAGAGGGAGATACGCAGTATTTT	CASSQEGDTQYF
TRBD1	13	TRBV29-1	TRBJ1-1	few	TGCAGCGTTGGGACAGGGGGCGAGGCTGAAGCTTTCTTT	CSVGTGGEAEAFF
NA	14	TRBV27	TRBJ2-1	NA	TGTGCCAGCAGGAAGGGGGGGTCCTACAATGAGCAGTTCTTC	CASRKGGSYNEQFF
NA	14	TRBV10-3	TRBJ2-3	NA	TGTGCCATCAGTGAGTCCGGGAGCACAGATACGCAGTATTTT	CAISESGSTDTQYF
TRBD2	16	TRBV7-9	TRBJ2-2	NA	TGTGCCAGCAGCCACCGGACTAGCGGGAGGACCGGGGAGCTGTTTTTT	CASSHRTSGRTGELFF
NA	13	TRBV12-3/TRBV12-4	TRBJ1-4	NA	TGTGCCAGCAGACGCGGAGTTAATGAAAAACTGTTTTTT	CASRRGVNEKLFF
NA	12	TRBV5-5	TRBJ2-3	NA	TGTGCCAGCAGCTTGGTTGGGGCCACGCAGTATTTT	CASSLVGATQYF
NA	14	TRBV7-9	TRBJ2-1	NA	TGTGCCAGCAGAAAACAGGGTTCCTACAATGAGCAGTTCTTC	CASRKQGSYNEQFF
NA	14	TRBV2	TRBJ1-1	few	TGTGCCAGCAACCCCACGAGGTTGAACACTGAAGCTTTCTTT	CASNPTRLNTEAFF
TRBD2	13	TRBV15	TRBJ2-5	NA	TGTGCCACCGGGGGGGGAATCCAAGAGACCCAGTACTTC	CATGGGIQETQYF
TRBD1	15	TRBV5-1	TRBJ2-7	few	TGCGCCAGCAGCTTGACCCGACAGGGGTGGTACGAGCAGTACTTC	CASSLTRQGWYEQYF
NA	13	TRBV29-1	TRBJ2-1	few	TGCAGCGTAGAAAACCCGGGGGCGGAGGAGCAGTTCTTC	CSVENPGAEEQFF
NA	17	TRBV7-2	TRBJ2-2	NA	TGTGCCAGCAGCTCCAGCCCAGGGGAGCGGAGCACCGGGGAGCTGTTTTTT	CASSSSPGERSTGELFF
TRBD2	17	TRBV5-1	TRBJ2-5	NA	TGCGCCAGCAGCTCCCGCGGGGGAGCGGGAGTTCAAGAGACCCAGTACTTC	CASSSRGGAGVQETQYF